This T cell receptor beta chain stems from a study of naive and memory T cell subsets. Both TRBC1 and TRBC2 were covered by a beta constant-region primer of two equimolar oligonucleotides. TCRdb re-called the UMI-ligation and nested PCR reads with MiXCR, one entry per CDR3 protein. The sample has some 87,000 distinct CDR3 sequences, about 7% seen once. Germline trimming cut 8 bases from V and 4 bases from J; bases unmatched to any gene: 16. This CDR3 region has 16 residues. This TCR came from a human donor in good health. Material: central memory CD4+ T cells from blood. V usage is TRBV12-3 or TRBV12-4 and J usage is TRBJ1-1, with 7 positions matching TRBD1. Here the CDR3 DNA reads TGTGCCAGCGCCGCGGGGTGGACAGGCCGTGTCACTGAAGCTTTCTTT. As protein: CASAAGWTGRVTEAFF.